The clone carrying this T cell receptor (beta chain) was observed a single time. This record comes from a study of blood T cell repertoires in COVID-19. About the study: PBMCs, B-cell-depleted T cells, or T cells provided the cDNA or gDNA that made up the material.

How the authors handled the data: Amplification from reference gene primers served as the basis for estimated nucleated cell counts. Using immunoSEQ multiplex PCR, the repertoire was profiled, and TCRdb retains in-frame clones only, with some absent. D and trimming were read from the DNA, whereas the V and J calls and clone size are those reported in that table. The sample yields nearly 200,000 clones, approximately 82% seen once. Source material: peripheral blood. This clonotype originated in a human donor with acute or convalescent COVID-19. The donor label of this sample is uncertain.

Here the CDR3 reads CASSRRTGGIQETQYF. In DNA, the CDR3 is TGTGCCAGCTCACGAAGGACAGGGGGCATCCAAGAGACCCAGTACTTC. The chain carries TRBV18 and TRBJ2-5; TRBD1 aligns across 11 bases. Germline CDR1 reads KGHSH; CDR2 reads LQKENI. The junction had 5 bases not matched to a gene; V was cut back by 4 bases and J by 1 base. This CDR3 has 16 amino acids.